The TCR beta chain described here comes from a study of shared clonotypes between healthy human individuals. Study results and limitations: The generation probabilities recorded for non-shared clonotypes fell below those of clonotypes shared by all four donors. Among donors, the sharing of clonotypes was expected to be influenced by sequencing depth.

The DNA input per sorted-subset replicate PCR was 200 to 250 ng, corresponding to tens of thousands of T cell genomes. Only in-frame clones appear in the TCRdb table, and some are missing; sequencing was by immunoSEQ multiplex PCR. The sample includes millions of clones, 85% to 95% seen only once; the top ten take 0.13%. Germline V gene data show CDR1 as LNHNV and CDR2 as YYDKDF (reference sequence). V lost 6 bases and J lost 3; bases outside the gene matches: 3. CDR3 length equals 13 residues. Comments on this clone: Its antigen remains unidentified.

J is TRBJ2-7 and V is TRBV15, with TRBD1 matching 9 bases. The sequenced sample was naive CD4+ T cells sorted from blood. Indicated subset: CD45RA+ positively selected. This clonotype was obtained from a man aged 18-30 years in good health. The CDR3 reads CATSQTGGYEQYF. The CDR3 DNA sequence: TGTGCCACCAGTCAGACAGGGGGCTACGAGCAGTACTTC.